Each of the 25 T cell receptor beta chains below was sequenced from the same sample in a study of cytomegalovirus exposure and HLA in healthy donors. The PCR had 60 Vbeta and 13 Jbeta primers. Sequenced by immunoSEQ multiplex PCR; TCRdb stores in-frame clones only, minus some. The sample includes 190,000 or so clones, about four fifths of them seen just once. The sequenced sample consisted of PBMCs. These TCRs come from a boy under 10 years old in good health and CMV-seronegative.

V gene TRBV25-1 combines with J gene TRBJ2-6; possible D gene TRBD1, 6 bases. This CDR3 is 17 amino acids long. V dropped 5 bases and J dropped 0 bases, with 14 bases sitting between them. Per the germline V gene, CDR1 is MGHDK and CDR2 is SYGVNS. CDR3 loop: CASSRDTRASGANVLTF. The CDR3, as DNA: TGTGCCAGCAGTAGGGACACCCGCGCCTCTGGGGCCAACGTCCTGACTTTC.

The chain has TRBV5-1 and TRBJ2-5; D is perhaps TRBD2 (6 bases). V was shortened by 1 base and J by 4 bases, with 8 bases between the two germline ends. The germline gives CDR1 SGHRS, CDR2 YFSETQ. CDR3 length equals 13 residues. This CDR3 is CASSLRGTETQYF. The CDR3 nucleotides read TGCGCCAGCAGCTTGCGGGGGACAGAGACCCAGTACTTC.

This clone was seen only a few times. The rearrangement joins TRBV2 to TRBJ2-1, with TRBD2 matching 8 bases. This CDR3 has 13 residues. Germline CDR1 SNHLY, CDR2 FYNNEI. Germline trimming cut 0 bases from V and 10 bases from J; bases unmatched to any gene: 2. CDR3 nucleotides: TGTGCCAGCAGTGAAGCGGGCGGGGGGGAGCAGTTCTTC. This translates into CASSEAGGGEQFF.

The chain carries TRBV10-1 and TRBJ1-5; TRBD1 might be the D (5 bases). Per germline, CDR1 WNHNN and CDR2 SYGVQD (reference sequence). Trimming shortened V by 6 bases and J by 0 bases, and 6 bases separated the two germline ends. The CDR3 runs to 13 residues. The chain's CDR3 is CASRTASNQPQHF. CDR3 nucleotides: TGCGCCAGCAGGACAGCTAGCAATCAGCCCCAGCATTTT.

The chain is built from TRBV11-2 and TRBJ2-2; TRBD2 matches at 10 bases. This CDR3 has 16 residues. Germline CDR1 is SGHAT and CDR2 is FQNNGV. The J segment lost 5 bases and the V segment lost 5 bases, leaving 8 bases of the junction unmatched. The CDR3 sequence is CASSPAAGGSTGELFF. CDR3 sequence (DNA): TGTGCCAGCAGCCCGGCAGCGGGGGGGTCGACCGGGGAGCTGTTTTTT.

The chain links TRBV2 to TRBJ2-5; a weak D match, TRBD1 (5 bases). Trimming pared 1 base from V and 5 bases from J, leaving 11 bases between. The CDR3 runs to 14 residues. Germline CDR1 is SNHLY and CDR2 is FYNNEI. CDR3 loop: CASSEDLSGETQYF. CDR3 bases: TGTGCCAGCAGTGAAGACCTCTCAGGGGAGACCCAGTACTTC.

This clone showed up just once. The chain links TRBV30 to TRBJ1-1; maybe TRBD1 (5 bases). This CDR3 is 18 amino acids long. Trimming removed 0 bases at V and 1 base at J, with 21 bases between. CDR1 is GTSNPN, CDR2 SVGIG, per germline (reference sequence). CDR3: CAWSVRRGIPPQNTEAFF. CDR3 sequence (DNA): TGTGCCTGGAGTGTACGGAGGGGAATCCCTCCCCAGAACACTGAAGCTTTCTTT.

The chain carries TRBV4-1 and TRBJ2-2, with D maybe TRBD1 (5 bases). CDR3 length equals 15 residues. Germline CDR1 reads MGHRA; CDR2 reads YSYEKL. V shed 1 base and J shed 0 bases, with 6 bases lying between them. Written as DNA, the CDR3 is TGCGCCAGCAGCCAAGGGGGCCCGAACACCGGGGAGCTGTTTTTT. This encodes CASSQGGPNTGELFF.

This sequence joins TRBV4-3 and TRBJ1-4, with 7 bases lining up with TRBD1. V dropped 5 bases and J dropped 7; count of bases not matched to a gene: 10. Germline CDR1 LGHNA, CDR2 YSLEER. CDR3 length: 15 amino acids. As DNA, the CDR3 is TGCGCCAGCAGCGATACCGGGACAGTCCGTGAAAAACTGTTTTTT. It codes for CASSDTGTVREKLFF.

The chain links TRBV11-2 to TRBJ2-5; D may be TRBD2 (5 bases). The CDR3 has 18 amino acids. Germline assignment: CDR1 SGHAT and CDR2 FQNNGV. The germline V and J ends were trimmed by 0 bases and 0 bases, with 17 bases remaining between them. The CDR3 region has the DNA TGTGCCAGCAGCTTAGAGTCTAGCCCAAACCTGTACCAAGAGACCCAGTACTTC. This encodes CASSLESSPNLYQETQYF.

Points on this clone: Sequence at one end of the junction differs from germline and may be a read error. The CDR3 reads CASSPLLLAGGLLLYNEQFF. The CDR3 DNA reads TGTGCTAGCAGCCCCCTTCTACTAGCGGGGGGCCTCCTCCTTTACAATGAGCAGTTCTTC. This rearrangement joins TRBV7-7 to TRBJ2-1; 12 nucleotides line up with TRBD2. Germline CDR1 SSHAT, CDR2 FNYEAQ (reference sequence). The CDR3 covers 20 residues.

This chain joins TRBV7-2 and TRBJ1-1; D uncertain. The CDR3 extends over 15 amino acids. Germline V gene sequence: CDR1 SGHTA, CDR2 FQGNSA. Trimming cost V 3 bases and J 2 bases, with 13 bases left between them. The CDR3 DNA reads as TGTGCCAGCAGCTTTCTAGGCCCAGTAAACACTGAAGCTTTCTTT. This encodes CASSFLGPVNTEAFF.

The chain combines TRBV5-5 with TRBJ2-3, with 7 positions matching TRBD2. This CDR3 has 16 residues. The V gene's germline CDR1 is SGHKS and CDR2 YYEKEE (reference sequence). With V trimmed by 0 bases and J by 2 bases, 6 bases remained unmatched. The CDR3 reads CASSLGVAGHTDTQYF. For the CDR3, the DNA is TGTGCCAGCAGCTTGGGGGTAGCGGGCCACACAGATACGCAGTATTTT.

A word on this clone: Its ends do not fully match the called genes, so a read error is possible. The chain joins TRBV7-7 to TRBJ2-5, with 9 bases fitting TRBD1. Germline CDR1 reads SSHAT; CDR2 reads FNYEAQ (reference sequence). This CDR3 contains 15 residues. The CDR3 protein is CASSLGTGLQETQYF. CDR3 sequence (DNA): TGTGCTAGCAGCTTAGGGACAGGGCTGCAAGAGACCCAGTACTTC.

The CDR3, as DNA: TGTGCCAGCAACCTCGGACAGCGTAGCAATCAGCCCCAGCATTTT. It codes for CASNLGQRSNQPQHF. The genes are TRBV2 and TRBJ1-5; perhaps TRBD1 as D (6 bases). V gave up 7 bases and J gave up 0 bases, with 13 bases separating them. The CDR3 has 15 residues. Germline V gene data show CDR1 as SNHLY and CDR2 as FYNNEI.

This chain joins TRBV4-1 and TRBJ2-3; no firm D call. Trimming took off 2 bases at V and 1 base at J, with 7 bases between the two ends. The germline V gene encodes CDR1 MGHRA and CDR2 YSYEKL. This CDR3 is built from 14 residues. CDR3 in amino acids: CASSQYSGTDTQYF. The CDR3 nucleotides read TGCGCCAGCAGCCAATATTCCGGCACAGATACGCAGTATTTT.

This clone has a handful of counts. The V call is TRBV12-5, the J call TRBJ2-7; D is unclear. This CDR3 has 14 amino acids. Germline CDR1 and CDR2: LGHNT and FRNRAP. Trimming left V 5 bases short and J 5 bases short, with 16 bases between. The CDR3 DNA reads TGTGCTAGTGGTCCTGGAACAGTAACCCACGAGCAGTACTTC. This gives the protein CASGPGTVTHEQYF.

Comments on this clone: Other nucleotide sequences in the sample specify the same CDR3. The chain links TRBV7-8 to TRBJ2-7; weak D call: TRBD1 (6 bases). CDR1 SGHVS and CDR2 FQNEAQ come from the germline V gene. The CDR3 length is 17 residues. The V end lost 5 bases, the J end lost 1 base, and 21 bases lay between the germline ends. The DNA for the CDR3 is TGTGCCAGCAGCGCTCGGCCGGGACACACTGGTTCCTACGAGCAGTACTTC. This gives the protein CASSARPGHTGSYEQYF.

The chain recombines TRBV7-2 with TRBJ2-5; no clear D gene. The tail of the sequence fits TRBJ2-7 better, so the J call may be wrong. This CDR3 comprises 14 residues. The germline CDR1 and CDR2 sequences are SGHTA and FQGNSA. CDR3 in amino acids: CASSLGGISYEQYF. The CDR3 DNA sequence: TGTGCCAGCAGCTTAGGAGGAATCTCCTACGAGCAGTACTTC.

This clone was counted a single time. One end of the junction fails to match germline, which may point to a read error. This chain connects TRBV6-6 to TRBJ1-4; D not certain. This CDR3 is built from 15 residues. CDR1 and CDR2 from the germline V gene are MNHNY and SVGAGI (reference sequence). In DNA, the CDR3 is TGTGCCAGTAGTTACGGGCGTCCAACTAATGAAAAACTGTTTTTT. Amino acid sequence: CASSYGRPTNEKLFF.

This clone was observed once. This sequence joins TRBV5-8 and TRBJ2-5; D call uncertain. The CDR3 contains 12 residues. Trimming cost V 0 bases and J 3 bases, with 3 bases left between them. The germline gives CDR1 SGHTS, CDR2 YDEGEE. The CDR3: CASSLAKETQYF. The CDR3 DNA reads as TGTGCCAGCAGCTTGGCCAAAGAGACCCAGTACTTC.

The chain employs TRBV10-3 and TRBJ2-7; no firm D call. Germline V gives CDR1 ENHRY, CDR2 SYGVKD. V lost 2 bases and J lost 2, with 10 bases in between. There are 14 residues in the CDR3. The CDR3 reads CAISEPGPTYEQYF. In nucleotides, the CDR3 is TGTGCCATCAGTGAGCCGGGTCCTACCTACGAGCAGTACTTC.

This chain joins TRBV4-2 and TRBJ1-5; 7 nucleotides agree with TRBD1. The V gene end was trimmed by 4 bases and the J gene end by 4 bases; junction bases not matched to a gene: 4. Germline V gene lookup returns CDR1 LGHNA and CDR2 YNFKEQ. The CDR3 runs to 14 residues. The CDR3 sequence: CASSLGQPNQPQHF. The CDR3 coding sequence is TGTGCCAGCAGCCTGGGACAGCCTAATCAGCCCCAGCATTTT.

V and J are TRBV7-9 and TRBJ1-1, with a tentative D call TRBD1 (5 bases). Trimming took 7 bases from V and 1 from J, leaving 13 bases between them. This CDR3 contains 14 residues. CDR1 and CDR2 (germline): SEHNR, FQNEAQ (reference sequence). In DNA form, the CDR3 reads TGTGCCAGCACCTCCCTCGGGGGGAACACTGAAGCTTTCTTT. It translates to CASTSLGGNTEAFF.

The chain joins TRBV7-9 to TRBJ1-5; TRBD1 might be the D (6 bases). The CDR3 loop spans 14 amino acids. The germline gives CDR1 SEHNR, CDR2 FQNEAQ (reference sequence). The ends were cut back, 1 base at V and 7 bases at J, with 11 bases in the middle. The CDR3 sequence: CASSLGQGSQPQHF. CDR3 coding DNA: TGTGCCAGCAGCTTAGGCCAGGGGTCCCAGCCCCAGCATTTT.